The rows below give T cell receptor beta chains drawn from one sample of a study of cytomegalovirus exposure and HLA in healthy donors. The repertoire was sequenced with immunoSEQ multiplex PCR; TCRdb's copy has only in-frame clones and lacks some. The table lists under 150,000 clones, 73% of them singletons. The sequencing sample was made of PBMCs. The receptors here all came from a middle-aged woman in good health and CMV-seronegative. CDR3s leave out the opening cysteine and the closing phenylalanine or tryptophan.

V gene,CDR3 protein
TRBV9,ASSAQVSNTEAF
TRBV5-6,ASSLVGTSGYT
TRBV18,ASSPTSGFRDTGELF
TRBV10-2,ASSPETGSGDRSGNTIY
TRBV7-9,ASSLWGDRKNTEAF
TRBV6-1,ASSEGGGVVTYNEQF
TRBV19,ASSIFGTGPQVT
TRBV9,ASSVGDEQY
TRBV5-1,ASSPHRDRGLGNTIY
TRBV4-3,ASSQAAFGDKEETQY
TRBV7-9,ASSLGAGGSYGYT
TRBV28,ASTTPGQDNQPQH